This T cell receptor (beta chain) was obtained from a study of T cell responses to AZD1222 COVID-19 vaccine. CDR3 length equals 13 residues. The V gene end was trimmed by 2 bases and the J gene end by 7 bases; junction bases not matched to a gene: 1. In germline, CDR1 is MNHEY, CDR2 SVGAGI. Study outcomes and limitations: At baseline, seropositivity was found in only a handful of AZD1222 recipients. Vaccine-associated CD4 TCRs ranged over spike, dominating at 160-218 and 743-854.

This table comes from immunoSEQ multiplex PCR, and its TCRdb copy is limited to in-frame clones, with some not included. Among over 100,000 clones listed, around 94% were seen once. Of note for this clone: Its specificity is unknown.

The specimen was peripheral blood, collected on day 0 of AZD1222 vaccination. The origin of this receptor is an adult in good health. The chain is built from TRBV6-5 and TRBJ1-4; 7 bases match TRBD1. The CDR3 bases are TGTGCCAGCAGTTACCGACAGGGTGAAAAACTGTTTTTT. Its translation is CASSYRQGEKLFF.